This T cell receptor beta chain is from a study of technical replicates of blood from a handful of donors. V lost 1 base to trimming and J lost 3 bases, with 7 bases between them. Germline-derived CDR1 and CDR2 are SGHVS and FQNEAQ. The CDR3 totals 13 residues. This clone showed up just once. TCRdb's copy holds only in-frame clones and misses some; the assay was immunoSEQ multiplex PCR. Here the sample spans some 80,000 clones, 90% to 95% being singletons. The chain has TRBV7-8 and TRBJ2-7, with D hard to call. Specimen: T cells isolated from PBMCs. The TCR originated in a human donor in good health. CDR3 DNA sequence: TGTGCCAGCAGCTTAGAAATTAACTACGAGCAGTACTTC. Translated, it gives CASSLEINYEQYF.